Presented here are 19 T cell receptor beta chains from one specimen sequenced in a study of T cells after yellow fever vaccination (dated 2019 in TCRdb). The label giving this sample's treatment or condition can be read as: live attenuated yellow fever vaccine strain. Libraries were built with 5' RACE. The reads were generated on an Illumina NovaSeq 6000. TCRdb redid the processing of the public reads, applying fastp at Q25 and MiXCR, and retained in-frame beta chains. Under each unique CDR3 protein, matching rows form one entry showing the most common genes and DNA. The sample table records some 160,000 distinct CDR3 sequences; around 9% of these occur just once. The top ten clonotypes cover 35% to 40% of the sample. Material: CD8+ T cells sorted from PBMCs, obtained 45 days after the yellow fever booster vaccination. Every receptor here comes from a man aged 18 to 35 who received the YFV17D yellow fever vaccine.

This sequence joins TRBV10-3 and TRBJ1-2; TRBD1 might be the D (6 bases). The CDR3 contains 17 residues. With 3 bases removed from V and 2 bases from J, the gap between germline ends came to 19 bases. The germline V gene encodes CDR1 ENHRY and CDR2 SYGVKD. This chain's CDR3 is CAISDSTPGVANYGYTF. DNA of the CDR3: TGTGCCATCAGTGACTCCACTCCAGGGGTGGCCAACTATGGCTACACCTTC.

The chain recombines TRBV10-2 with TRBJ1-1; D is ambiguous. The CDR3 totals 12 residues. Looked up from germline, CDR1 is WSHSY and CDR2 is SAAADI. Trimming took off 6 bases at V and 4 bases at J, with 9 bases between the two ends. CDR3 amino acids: CASRTPGTEAFF. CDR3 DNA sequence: TGCGCCAGCAGGACACCGGGCACTGAAGCTTTCTTT.

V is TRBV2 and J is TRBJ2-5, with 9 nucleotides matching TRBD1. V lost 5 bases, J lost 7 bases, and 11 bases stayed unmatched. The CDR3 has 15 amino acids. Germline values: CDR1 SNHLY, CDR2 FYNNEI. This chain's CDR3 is CASSTWTGAEGTQYF. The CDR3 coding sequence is TGTGCCAGCAGTACATGGACAGGGGCCGAAGGGACCCAGTACTTC.

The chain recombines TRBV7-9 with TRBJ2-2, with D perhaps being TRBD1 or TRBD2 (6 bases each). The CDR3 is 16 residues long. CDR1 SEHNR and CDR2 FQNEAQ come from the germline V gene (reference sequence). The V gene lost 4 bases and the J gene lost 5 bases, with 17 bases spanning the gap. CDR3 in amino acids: CASSSFLGGGTGELFF. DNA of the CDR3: TGTGCCAGCAGCTCGTTCTTAGGAGGGGGAACCGGGGAGCTGTTTTTT.

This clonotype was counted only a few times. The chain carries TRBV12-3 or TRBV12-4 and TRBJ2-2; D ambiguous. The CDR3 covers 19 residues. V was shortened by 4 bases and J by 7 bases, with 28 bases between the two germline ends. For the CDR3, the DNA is TGTGCCAGCAGTTCCACATCCGGACCAACCCTAACTAAAGTCGGGGAGCTGTTTTTT. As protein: CASSSTSGPTLTKVGELFF.

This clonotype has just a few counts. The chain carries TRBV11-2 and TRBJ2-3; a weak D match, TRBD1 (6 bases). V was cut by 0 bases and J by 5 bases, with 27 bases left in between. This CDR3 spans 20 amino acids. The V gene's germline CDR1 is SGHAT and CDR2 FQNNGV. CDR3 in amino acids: CASSLESFIPTGGNKDTQYF. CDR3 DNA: TGTGCCAGCAGCTTAGAATCCTTCATTCCGACAGGCGGTAATAAAGATACGCAGTATTTT.

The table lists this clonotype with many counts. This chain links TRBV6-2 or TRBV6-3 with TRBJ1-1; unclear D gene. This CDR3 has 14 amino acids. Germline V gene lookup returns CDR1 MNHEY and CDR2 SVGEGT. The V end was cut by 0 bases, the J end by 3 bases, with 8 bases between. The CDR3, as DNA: TGTGCCAGCAGTTACTCCGGCGGTGACACTGAAGCTTTCTTT. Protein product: CASSYSGGDTEAFF.

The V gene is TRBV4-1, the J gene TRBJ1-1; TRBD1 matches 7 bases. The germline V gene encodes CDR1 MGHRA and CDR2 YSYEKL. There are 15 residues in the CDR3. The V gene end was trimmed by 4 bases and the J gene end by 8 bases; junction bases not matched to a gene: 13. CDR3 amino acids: CASSLNYQGGAEAFF. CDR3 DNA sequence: TGCGCCAGCAGCCTTAACTACCAGGGGGGAGCCGAAGCTTTCTTT.

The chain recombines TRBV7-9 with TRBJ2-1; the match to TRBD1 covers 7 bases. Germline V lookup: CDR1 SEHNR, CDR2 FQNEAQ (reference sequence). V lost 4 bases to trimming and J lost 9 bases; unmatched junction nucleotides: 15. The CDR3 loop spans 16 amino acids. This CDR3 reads CASSSVDMTGLGEQFF. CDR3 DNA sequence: TGTGCCAGCAGCTCCGTGGATATGACAGGGTTGGGTGAGCAGTTCTTC.

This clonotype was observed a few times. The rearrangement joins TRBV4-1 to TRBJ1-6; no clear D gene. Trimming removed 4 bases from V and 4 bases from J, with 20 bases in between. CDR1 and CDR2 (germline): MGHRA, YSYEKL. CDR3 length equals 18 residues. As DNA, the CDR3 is TGCGCCAGCAGCCCAGGATCCTTTCCCCTGTCGTATAATTCACCCCTCCACTTT. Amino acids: CASSPGSFPLSYNSPLHF.

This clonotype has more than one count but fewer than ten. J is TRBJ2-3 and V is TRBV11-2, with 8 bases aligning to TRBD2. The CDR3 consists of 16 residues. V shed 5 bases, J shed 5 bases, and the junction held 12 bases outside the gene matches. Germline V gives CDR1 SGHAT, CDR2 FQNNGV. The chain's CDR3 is CASSGGGRGIVDTQYF. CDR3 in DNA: TGTGCCAGCAGCGGCGGGGGGCGGGGGATCGTAGATACGCAGTATTTT.

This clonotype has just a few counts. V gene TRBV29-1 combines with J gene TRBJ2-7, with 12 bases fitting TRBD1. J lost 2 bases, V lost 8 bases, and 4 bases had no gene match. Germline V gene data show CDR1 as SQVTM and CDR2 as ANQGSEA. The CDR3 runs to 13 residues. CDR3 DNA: TGCAGCCCGGGACAGGGGGCCCCCTACGAGCAGTACGTC. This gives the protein CSPGQGAPYEQYV.

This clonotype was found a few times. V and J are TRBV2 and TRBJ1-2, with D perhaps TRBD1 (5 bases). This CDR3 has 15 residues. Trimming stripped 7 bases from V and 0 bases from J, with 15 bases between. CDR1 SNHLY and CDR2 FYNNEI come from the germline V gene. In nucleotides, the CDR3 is TGTGCCAGCATGAACCGGGACGGAACTAACTATGGCTACACCTTC. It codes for CASMNRDGTNYGYTF. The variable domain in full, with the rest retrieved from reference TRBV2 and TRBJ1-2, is EPEVTQTPSHQVTQMGQEVILRCVPISNHLYFYWYRQILGQKVEFLVSFYNNEISEKSEIFDDQFSVERPDGSNFTLKIRSTKLEDSAMYFCASMNRDGTNYGYTFGSGTRLTVV.

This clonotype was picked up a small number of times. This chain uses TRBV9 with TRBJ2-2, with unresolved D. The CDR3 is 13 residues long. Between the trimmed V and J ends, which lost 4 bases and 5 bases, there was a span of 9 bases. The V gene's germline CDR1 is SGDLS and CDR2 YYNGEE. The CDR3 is CASSREETGELFF. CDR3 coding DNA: TGTGCCAGCAGCCGAGAGGAGACCGGGGAGCTGTTTTTT.

This CDR3 reads CASSQGSGGYEQYF. Written as DNA, the CDR3 is TGTGCCAGCAGCCAAGGTAGCGGGGGCTACGAGCAGTACTTC. This chain links TRBV3-1 with TRBJ2-7; 9 positions agree with TRBD2. Germline CDR1 is LGHDT and CDR2 is YNNKEL (reference sequence). V lost 1 base to trimming and J lost 3 bases; unmatched junction nucleotides: 1. The CDR3 is 14 residues long.

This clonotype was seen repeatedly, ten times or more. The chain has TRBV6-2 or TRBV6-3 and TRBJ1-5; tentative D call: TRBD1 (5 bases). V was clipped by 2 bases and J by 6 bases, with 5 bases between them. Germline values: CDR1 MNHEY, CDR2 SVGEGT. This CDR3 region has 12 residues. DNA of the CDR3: TGTGCCAGCAGTTACGGGGGTCAGCCCCAGCATTTT. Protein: CASSYGGQPQHF.

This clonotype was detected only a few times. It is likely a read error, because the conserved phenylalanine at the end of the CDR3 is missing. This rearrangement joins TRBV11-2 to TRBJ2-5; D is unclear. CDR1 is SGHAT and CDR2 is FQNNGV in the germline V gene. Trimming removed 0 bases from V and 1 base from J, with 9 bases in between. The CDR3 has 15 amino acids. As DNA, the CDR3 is TGTGCCAGCAGCTTAGATTACGACTTCCAAGAGACCCAGTACTTA. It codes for CASSLDYDFQETQYL.

In DNA form, the CDR3 reads TGTGCCAGCAGCTTGGGACAGGGAAAGGATGAGCAGTTCTTC. Amino acids: CASSLGQGKDEQFF. This chain links TRBV7-9 with TRBJ2-1, with TRBD1 matching over 9 bases. The length of the CDR3 is 14 residues. Germline CDR1 SEHNR, CDR2 FQNEAQ (reference sequence). V was pared by 3 bases and J by 8 bases, with 5 bases of the junction left unmatched.

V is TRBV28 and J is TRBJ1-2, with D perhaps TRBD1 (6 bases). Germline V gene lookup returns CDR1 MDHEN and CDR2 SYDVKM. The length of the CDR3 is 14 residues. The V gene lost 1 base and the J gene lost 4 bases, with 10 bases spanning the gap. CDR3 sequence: CASSLLGGLYGYTF. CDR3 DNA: TGTGCCAGCAGTTTATTGGGGGGGCTCTATGGCTACACCTTC.